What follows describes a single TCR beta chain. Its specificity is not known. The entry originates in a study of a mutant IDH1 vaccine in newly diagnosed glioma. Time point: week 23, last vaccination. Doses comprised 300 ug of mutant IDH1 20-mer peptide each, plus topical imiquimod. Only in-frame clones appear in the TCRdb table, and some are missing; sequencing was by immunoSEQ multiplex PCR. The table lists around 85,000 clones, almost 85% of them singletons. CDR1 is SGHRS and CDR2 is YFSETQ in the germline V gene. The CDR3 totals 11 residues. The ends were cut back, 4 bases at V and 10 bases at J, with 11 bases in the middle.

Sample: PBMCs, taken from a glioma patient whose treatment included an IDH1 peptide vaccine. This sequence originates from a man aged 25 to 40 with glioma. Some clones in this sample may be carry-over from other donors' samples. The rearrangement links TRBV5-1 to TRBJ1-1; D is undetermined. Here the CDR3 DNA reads TGCGCCAGCAGCACCGGTGCGGGAGCTTTCTTT. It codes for CASSTGAGAFF. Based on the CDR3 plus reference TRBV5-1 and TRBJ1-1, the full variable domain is KAGVTQTPRYLIKTRGQQVTLSCSPISGHRSVSWYQQTPGQGLQFLFEYFSETQRNKGNFPGRFSGRQFSNSRSEMNVSTLELGDSALYLCASSTGAGAFFGQGTRLTVV.